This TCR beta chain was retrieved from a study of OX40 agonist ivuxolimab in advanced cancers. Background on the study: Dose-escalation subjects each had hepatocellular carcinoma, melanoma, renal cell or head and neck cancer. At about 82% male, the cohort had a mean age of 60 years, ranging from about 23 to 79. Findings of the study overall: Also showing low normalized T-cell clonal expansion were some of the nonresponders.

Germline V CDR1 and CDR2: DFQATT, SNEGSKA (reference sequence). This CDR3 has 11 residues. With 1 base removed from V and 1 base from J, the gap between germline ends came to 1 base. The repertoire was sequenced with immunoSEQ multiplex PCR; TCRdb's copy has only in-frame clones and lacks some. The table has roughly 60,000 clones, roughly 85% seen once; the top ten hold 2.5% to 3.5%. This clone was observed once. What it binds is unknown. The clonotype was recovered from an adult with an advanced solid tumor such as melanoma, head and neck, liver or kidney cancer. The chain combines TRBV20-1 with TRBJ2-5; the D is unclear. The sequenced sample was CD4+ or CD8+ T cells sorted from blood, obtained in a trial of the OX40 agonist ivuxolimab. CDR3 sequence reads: CSARGQETQYF. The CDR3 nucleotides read TGCAGTGCTAGAGGCCAAGAGACCCAGTACTTC.